Listed here are 23 T cell receptor beta chains from one sample, sequenced in a study of shared clonotypes between healthy human individuals (dated by TCRdb to 2019 to 2021). CD8 naive samples were CD45RO-negative cells positively selected for CCR7, giving a CD45RA+CCR7+ population that excluded TemRA cells. The library was made by the immunoSEQ multiplex PCR assay. The clones in this table, taken by TCRdb from immuneACCESS, are in-frame only. Not every clone is retained; where verified, under half of the shortfall comes from an unresolved V gene, and the cause of the rest is unknown. The sample records about 1,800,000 clones, about 95% of which are singletons. Approximately 1% of the sample is in the top ten clones. The sample comprised naive CD8+ T cells sorted from blood. According to the study, the label for this sample's cell subset or site signals: CD45RA+CCR7+. The origin of the receptors is a young man in good health.

The gene calls are TRBV2 and TRBJ1-1, with a tentative D call TRBD1 (5 bases). The CDR3 extends over 11 amino acids. V was trimmed by 6 bases and J by 12 bases, leaving 14 bases between them. Germline V gene data show CDR1 as SNHLY and CDR2 as FYNNEI. The CDR3 coding sequence is TGTGCCAGCAGCGCAGGGCCAGAACCTTTCTTT. It yields the protein CASSAGPEPFF.

In regard to this clone: In the same sample, other DNA sequences code for this CDR3. The J gene is TRBJ2-1, the V gene TRBV5-6; D is ambiguous. V lost 0 bases to trimming and J lost 5 bases, with 6 bases between them. The CDR3 loop spans 13 amino acids. CDR1 and CDR2 (germline): SGHDT, YYEEEE. CDR3 DNA: TGTGCCAGCAGCTTGGGACTTAACAATGAGCAGTTCTTC. Its translation is CASSLGLNNEQFF.

This rearrangement joins TRBV28 to TRBJ2-2, with a weak D call TRBD1 (6 bases). V was shortened by 6 bases and J by 6 bases, with 11 bases between the two germline ends. The CDR3 is made up of 13 amino acids. The V gene's germline CDR1 is MDHEN and CDR2 SYDVKM. CDR3 sequence: CASRQGLSGELFF. In DNA, the CDR3 is TGTGCCAGCAGACAGGGTCTGTCCGGGGAGCTGTTTTTT.

The chain combines TRBV5-1 with TRBJ2-6; tentatively, D is TRBD1 (5 bases). Per the germline V gene, CDR1 is SGHRS and CDR2 is YFSETQ. Trimming removed 0 bases from V and 0 bases from J, with 16 bases in between. This CDR3 is built from 19 residues. The DNA for the CDR3 is TGCGCCAGCAGCTTGGCCTCAGGGAACCCCCTCTCTGGGGCCAACGTCCTGACTTTC. This gives the protein CASSLASGNPLSGANVLTF. The full variable domain, rest sourced from reference TRBV5-1 and TRBJ2-6, is KAGVTQTPRYLIKTRGQQVTLSCSPISGHRSVSWYQQTPGQGLQFLFEYFSETQRNKGNFPGRFSGRQFSNSRSEMNVSTLELGDSALYLCASSLASGNPLSGANVLTFGAGSRLTVL.

The V call is TRBV5-6, the J call TRBJ2-2, with D possibly called TRBD1 or TRBD2 (5 bases each). The V end lost 0 bases, the J end lost 4 bases, and 13 bases lay between the germline ends. Germline lookup yields CDR1 SGHDT and CDR2 YYEEEE. The CDR3 covers 16 residues. The CDR3 DNA is TGTGCCAGCAGCTTGGGAGGGGCCGGCGGCACCGGGGAGCTGTTTTTT. It encodes CASSLGGAGGTGELFF.

With respect to this clone: This same CDR3 is encoded by further DNA sequences in the sample. V is TRBV4-1 and J is TRBJ2-5, with 7 bases fitting TRBD2. The CDR3 extends over 14 amino acids. V lost 3 bases and J lost 5; bases outside the gene matches: 6. Per the germline V gene, CDR1 is MGHRA and CDR2 is YSYEKL. CDR3 protein: CASSQVAGEETQYF. Written as DNA, the CDR3 is TGCGCCAGCAGCCAGGTTGCGGGAGAGGAGACCCAGTACTTC.

As concerns this clone: The identical CDR3 is also encoded by other nucleotide sequences in the sample. The CDR3 here is CASSIDRETEAFF. The DNA for the CDR3 is TGTGCCAGTAGTATAGACAGGGAGACTGAAGCTTTCTTT. This chain connects TRBV19 to TRBJ1-1, with D tentatively TRBD1 (5 bases). V lost 0 bases to trimming and J lost 5 bases, with 7 bases between them. Germline lookup yields CDR1 LNHDA and CDR2 SQIVND (reference sequence). This CDR3 comprises 13 residues.

The chain employs TRBV6-5 and TRBJ2-1; the match to TRBD1 covers 7 bases. Looked up from germline, CDR1 is MNHEY and CDR2 is SVGAGI. The CDR3 length is 14 residues. Losses at the gene ends were 5 bases for V and 5 bases for J; bases not matched to a gene: 6. The CDR3 nucleotides read TGTGCCAGCAGTCTCCGGACAGGAGACAATGAGCAGTTCTTC. The encoded protein is CASSLRTGDNEQFF.

In this sample, this clone turned up once. The chain has TRBV7-9 and TRBJ1-6, with D unresolved. The CDR3 is made up of 14 amino acids. The V end lost 4 bases, the J end lost 7 bases, and 11 bases lay between the germline ends. From germline, CDR1 is SEHNR and CDR2 FQNEAQ (reference sequence). Here the CDR3 reads CASSSTLLNSPLHF. The CDR3 nucleotides are TGTGCCAGCAGCTCGACTCTCCTAAATTCACCCCTCCACTTT.

The gene calls are TRBV10-3 and TRBJ2-1; TRBD2 matches 8 bases. This CDR3 comprises 17 residues. Losses at the gene ends were 6 bases for V and 7 bases for J; bases not matched to a gene: 17. CDR1 is ENHRY, CDR2 SYGVKD, per germline. The DNA of the CDR3 is TGTGCCATCAGGGCAGAGATAGCGGGGTCAACAGGGAATGAGCAGTTCTTC. This translates into CAIRAEIAGSTGNEQFF.

The genes are TRBV4-3 and TRBJ2-2; 13 bases are a match to TRBD2. Unmatched junction bases numbered 7, after V lost 3 bases and J lost 6 bases. The CDR3 covers 17 residues. Per the germline V gene, CDR1 is LGHNA and CDR2 is YSLEER. CDR3 in amino acids: CASSHMGLAGTPGELFF. CDR3 DNA: TGCGCCAGCAGCCATATGGGACTAGCGGGAACTCCCGGGGAGCTGTTTTTT.

In regard to this clone: The same CDR3 can be traced to other DNA sequences in this sample. The J gene is TRBJ2-7, the V gene TRBV25-1; D is ambiguous. CDR1 is MGHDK, CDR2 SYGVNS, per germline. Trimming cost V 3 bases and J 4 bases, with 4 bases left between them. This CDR3 is built from 11 residues. CDR3 sequence reads: CASSDYYEQYF. For the CDR3, the DNA is TGTGCCAGCAGTGATTATTACGAGCAGTACTTC.

The rearrangement joins TRBV27 to TRBJ1-4; possible D gene TRBD1, 6 bases. Between the trimmed V and J ends, which lost 6 bases and 8 bases, there was a span of 19 bases. This CDR3 contains 15 residues. Germline CDR1 reads MNHEY; CDR2 reads SMNVEV (reference sequence). The DNA for the CDR3 is TGTGCCAGCAGCCCGGGGGGGGGCTGGGGGGAAAAACTGTTTTTT. This translates into CASSPGGGWGEKLFF.

The J gene is TRBJ1-1, the V gene TRBV9; possible D gene TRBD1, 6 bases. Trimming cost V 0 bases and J 0 bases, with 15 bases left between them. The CDR3 length is 17 residues. Germline CDR1 and CDR2: SGDLS and YYNGEE. CDR3 region: CASSVVSVGDMNTEAFF. The CDR3 nucleotides read TGTGCCAGCAGCGTAGTCTCTGTGGGGGACATGAACACTGAAGCTTTCTTT.

This chain joins TRBV6-5 and TRBJ2-5; the match to TRBD2 covers 7 bases. The CDR3 sequence is 14 residues long. V shed 2 bases and J 5 bases; nucleotides not matched to a gene: 5. Germline CDR1 is MNHEY and CDR2 is SVGAGI. CDR3 sequence reads: CASSYQGTIETQYF. The CDR3 nucleotides are TGTGCCAGCAGTTACCAAGGGACTATTGAGACCCAGTACTTC.

In regard to this clone: The sample contains more than one DNA sequence encoding this CDR3. This CDR3 reads CATSPGTGGYEQYF. For the CDR3, the DNA is TGTGCCACCAGCCCCGGGACAGGGGGGTACGAGCAGTACTTC. The V gene is TRBV15, the J gene TRBJ2-7; 11 bases line up with TRBD1. J was trimmed by 4 bases and V by 5 bases; bases with no gene match: 4. The CDR3 runs 14 residues. Germline V CDR1 and CDR2: LNHNV, YYDKDF (reference sequence).

The chain combines TRBV6-1 with TRBJ1-2, with D unresolved. V was trimmed by 1 base and J by 3 bases, leaving 9 bases between them. The V gene's germline CDR1 is MNHNS and CDR2 SASEGT. The CDR3 is 14 amino acids. The CDR3: CASSEGKAYYGYTF. The CDR3 bases are TGTGCCAGCAGTGAAGGAAAGGCCTACTATGGCTACACCTTC.

This clone has only a few counts. This sequence joins TRBV13 and TRBJ2-7; the D is unclear. The CDR3 loop spans 12 amino acids. Per the germline V gene, CDR1 is PRHDT and CDR2 is FYEKMQ (reference sequence). V shed 1 base and J shed 2 bases, with 3 bases lying between them. CDR3 sequence reads: CASSLEPYEQYF. CDR3 DNA sequence: TGTGCCAGCAGCTTAGAGCCCTACGAGCAGTACTTC.

The V gene is TRBV29-1, the J gene TRBJ2-7; perhaps D is TRBD1 or TRBD2 (5 bases each). Germline CDR1 reads SQVTM; CDR2 reads ANQGSEA. The V gene lost 3 bases and the J gene lost 6 bases, with 12 bases spanning the gap. This CDR3 is built from 12 residues. CDR3 in DNA: TGCAGCGTTGAGGGGACCGATTTCGAGCAGTACTTC. Amino acid sequence: CSVEGTDFEQYF.

The rearrangement uses TRBV29-1 and TRBJ2-7; 8 bases line up with TRBD1. This CDR3 contains 14 residues. V lost 5 bases, J lost 0 bases, and 6 bases stayed unmatched. Germline CDR1 reads SQVTM; CDR2 reads ANQGSEA. The CDR3 protein is CSVNSGTGSYEQYF. The CDR3 region has the DNA TGCAGCGTTAACTCCGGGACAGGCTCCTACGAGCAGTACTTC.

The chain joins TRBV6-5 to TRBJ1-6; 7 bases align to TRBD1. V gave up 8 bases and J gave up 10 bases; unmatched junction bases: 14. The CDR3 spans 15 residues. Germline V gene sequence: CDR1 MNHEY, CDR2 SVGAGI. The CDR3 loop reads CASGTQGGAQSPLHF. Here the CDR3 DNA reads TGTGCCAGCGGAACCCAGGGGGGGGCGCAATCACCCCTCCACTTT.

Details on this clone: The identical CDR3 is also encoded by other nucleotide sequences in the sample. The chain carries TRBV28 and TRBJ2-7; possibly TRBD2 for D (5 bases). This CDR3 is 13 amino acids long. Trimming cost V 3 bases and J 1 base, with 7 bases left between them. Germline CDR1 and CDR2: MDHEN and SYDVKM. The CDR3 bases are TGTGCCAGCAGTTTCGGCGGGTCCTACGAGCAGTACTTC. Encoded protein: CASSFGGSYEQYF. Complete variable domain (other parts from reference TRBV28 and TRBJ2-7): DVKVTQSSRYLVKRTGEKVFLECVQDMDHENMFWYRQDPGLGLRLIYFSYDVKMKEKGDIPEGYSVSREKKERFSLILESASTNQTSMYLCASSFGGSYEQYFGPGTRLTVT.

This chain links TRBV7-2 with TRBJ2-3; TRBD1 aligns across 8 bases. CDR3 length: 15 residues. Unmatched junction bases numbered 7, after V lost 1 base and J lost 7 bases. Germline V gene sequence: CDR1 SGHTA, CDR2 FQGNSA. CDR3 amino acids: CASSLGAGGANTQYF. The CDR3 DNA is TGTGCCAGCAGCTTAGGGGCAGGGGGCGCAAATACGCAGTATTTT.